This TCR beta chain was identified in a study of cytomegalovirus exposure and HLA in healthy donors. Study as a whole: An earlier analysis found some 100 million unique TCR beta sequences from 150 million to 200 million T cells. Regarding the study as a whole: About 87% or about 30% of the time was how often most TCR beta V segments were productive, according to an earlier analysis.

PCR primers comprised 60 Vbeta and 13 Jbeta primers. Original analysis: Among the unique TCR beta chains that a later analysis counted, 75 million to 85 million in all, 9.5 million to 12 million were shared. Profiled with immunoSEQ multiplex PCR; TCRdb holds only in-frame clones, not every one. That table supplies the V and J calls and clone size; D and trimming were determined from the DNA. The repertoire holds under 200,000 clones, with roughly 77% as singletons. On this clone itself: The target antigen is unknown.

The CDR3 has 13 amino acids. CDR1 is SNHLY, CDR2 FYNNEI, per germline. With 4 bases removed from V and 0 bases from J, the gap between germline ends came to 7 bases. Nominally healthy donors were sampled, though unrecorded immune exposures were likely. The material sequenced was PBMCs. V gene TRBV2 combines with J gene TRBJ2-7; D perhaps matches TRBD2 (5 bases). The clonotype was recovered from a man aged 30 to 39 in good health and CMV-seropositive. DNA for the CDR3: TGTGCCAGCAGTGGGGGAGACTCCTACGAGCAGTACTTC. Translated, it gives CASSGGDSYEQYF.